Shown below are 9 T cell receptor beta chains from a single sample sequenced in a study of cytomegalovirus exposure and HLA in healthy donors. PCR was performed using 60 Vbeta and 13 Jbeta primers. Measured with immunoSEQ multiplex PCR; TCRdb has only the in-frame clones, and not every one. The sample holds 94,000 or so clones; just over 70% are singletons and the top ten take 8.2%. The sequencing sample was made of PBMCs. The receptors stem from a man in his sixties in good health and CMV-seronegative.

This clone was observed a few times. V and J are TRBV4-1 and TRBJ1-5; 9 bases match TRBD1. The germline V gene encodes CDR1 MGHRA and CDR2 YSYEKL. V was pared by 3 bases and J by 7 bases, with 13 bases of the junction left unmatched. This CDR3 has 17 amino acids. CDR3 in DNA: TGCGCCAGCAGCCACACAACCGGGACAGGGTCAGGGCAGCCCCAGCATTTT. This gives the protein CASSHTTGTGSGQPQHF.

V and J are TRBV29-1 and TRBJ2-5; maybe TRBD2 (6 bases). Germline V gene data show CDR1 as SQVTM and CDR2 as ANQGSEA. CDR3 length: 12 residues. V lost 6 bases and J lost 0, with 8 bases in between. As DNA, the CDR3 is TGCAGCGTGGCGGGACACCAAGAGACCCAGTACTTC. Translation gives CSVAGHQETQYF.

The rearrangement links TRBV5-4 to TRBJ2-3; 12 bases are shared with TRBD2. CDR3 length equals 18 residues. V gave up 0 bases and J gave up 1 base; unmatched junction bases: 6. Germline lookup yields CDR1 SGHNT and CDR2 YYREEE (reference sequence). The CDR3 region has the DNA TGTGCCAGCAGCTTGGAGTTATGGACTAGCGGGGGCACAGATACGCAGTATTTT. It is translated as CASSLELWTSGGTDTQYF. The full variable domain, with the rest looked up from reference TRBV5-4 and TRBJ2-3, is ETGVTQSPTHLIKTRGQQVTLRCSSQSGHNTVSWYQQALGQGPQFIFQYYREEENGRGNFPPRFSGLQFPNYSSELNVNALELDDSALYLCASSLELWTSGGTDTQYFGPGTRLTVL.

This chain links TRBV30 with TRBJ1-2; weak D call: TRBD1 (5 bases). The length of the CDR3 is 13 residues. Germline V CDR1 and CDR2: GTSNPN, SVGIG (reference sequence). Trimming removed 1 base from V and 3 bases from J, with 9 bases in between. CDR3 region: CAWSGRGDYGYTF. CDR3 in DNA: TGTGCCTGGAGTGGGCGGGGGGACTATGGCTACACCTTC. The whole variable domain, filled in from reference TRBV30 and TRBJ1-2, reads SQTIHQWPATLVQPVGSPLSLECTVEGTSNPNLYWYRQAAGRGLQLLFYSVGIGQISSEVPQNLSASRPQDRQFILSSKKLLLSDSGFYLCAWSGRGDYGYTFGSGTRLTVV.

This clone appeared a few times. The V and J genes are TRBV6-5 and TRBJ2-4; TRBD2 matches 8 bases. With V trimmed by 5 bases and J by 15 bases, 15 bases remained unmatched. In germline, CDR1 is MNHEY, CDR2 SVGAGI. The CDR3 contains 14 residues. The CDR3 DNA is TGTGCCAGCAGTCCATGGGGACTAGATGTAAGTTCGTACTTC. Residues: CASSPWGLDVSSYF.

This sequence joins TRBV4-3 and TRBJ2-2; 9 nucleotides agree with TRBD2. Germline CDR1 and CDR2: LGHNA and YSLEER. V trimming: 1 base; J trimming: 3 bases; junction bases outside the gene matches: 12. The CDR3 runs 19 residues. Here the CDR3 reads CASSQVFSPSGVDTGELFF. In DNA form, the CDR3 reads TGCGCCAGCAGCCAAGTATTTTCCCCTAGCGGGGTCGACACCGGGGAGCTGTTTTTT.

The rearrangement joins TRBV13 to TRBJ2-3; 9 bases are a match to TRBD2. Germline values: CDR1 PRHDT, CDR2 FYEKMQ (reference sequence). The ends lost 3 bases at V and 6 bases at J; junction bases unmatched: 4. This CDR3 is built from 14 residues. Here the CDR3 DNA reads TGTGCCAGCAGCTTTCTAGCGGGGAGGGATACGCAGTATTTT. It yields the protein CASSFLAGRDTQYF.

This chain uses TRBV5-6 with TRBJ2-7; TRBD2 matches 13 bases. Germline CDR1 is SGHDT and CDR2 is YYEEEE. CDR3 length equals 15 residues. Germline trimming cut 4 bases from V and 6 bases from J; bases unmatched to any gene: 7. The CDR3 DNA follows: TGTGCCAGCAGCCCGGGACTAGCGGGAATGTTCGAGCAGTACTTC. It translates to CASSPGLAGMFEQYF.

The rearrangement uses TRBV5-6 and TRBJ2-5; TRBD1 matches at 9 bases. The DNA end is a closer match to TRBJ2-7, so the J assignment may be wrong. Per germline, CDR1 SGHDT and CDR2 YYEEEE. The CDR3 length is 16 residues. CDR3 DNA: TGTGCCAGCAGCCCGGGGACAGGGCTTAGCTCCTACGAGCAGTACTTC. Translating gives CASSPGTGLSSYEQYF.